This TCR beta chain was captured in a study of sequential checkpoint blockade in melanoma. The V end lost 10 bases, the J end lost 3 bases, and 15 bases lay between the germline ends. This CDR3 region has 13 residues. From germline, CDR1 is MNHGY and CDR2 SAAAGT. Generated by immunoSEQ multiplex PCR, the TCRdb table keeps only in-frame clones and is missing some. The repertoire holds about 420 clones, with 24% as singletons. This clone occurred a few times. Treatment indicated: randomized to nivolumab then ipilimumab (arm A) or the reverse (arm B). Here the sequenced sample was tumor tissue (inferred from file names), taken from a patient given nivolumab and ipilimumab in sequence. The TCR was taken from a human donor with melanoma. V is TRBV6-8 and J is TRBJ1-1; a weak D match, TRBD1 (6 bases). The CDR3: CAIKGAGDTEAFF. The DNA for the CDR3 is TGTGCCATCAAAGGAGCAGGGGACACTGAAGCTTTCTTT.